The next 18 T cell receptor beta chains were all read from a single sample in a study of T cell responses to AZD1222 COVID-19 vaccine. Assay used: immunoSEQ multiplex PCR; TCRdb lists only in-frame clones, some missing. The table lists about 110,000 clones, around 96% of them singletons. The sample here was peripheral blood, taken on day 0 of AZD1222 vaccination. These receptors all stem from an adult in good health.

This chain connects TRBV4-1 to TRBJ2-6, with unresolved D. Trimming left V 9 bases short and J 0 bases short, with 15 bases between. The CDR3 sequence is 16 residues long. Germline V lookup: CDR1 MGHRA, CDR2 YSYEKL. CDR3 region: CASGLPPSSGANVLTF. CDR3 DNA sequence: TGCGCCAGTGGTTTGCCGCCGAGCTCTGGGGCCAACGTCCTGACTTTC.

The V call is TRBV29-1, the J call TRBJ1-2, with D unclear. The length of the CDR3 is 12 residues. Trimming stripped 4 bases from V and 4 bases from J, with 10 bases between. Germline CDR1 is SQVTM and CDR2 is ANQGSEA. CDR3 loop: CSVVVSGYGYTF. Here the CDR3 DNA reads TGCAGCGTTGTTGTTTCCGGCTATGGCTACACCTTC.

The chain combines TRBV5-4 with TRBJ1-2; tentatively, D is TRBD1 (5 bases). The CDR3 extends over 14 amino acids. V gave up 4 bases and J gave up 7 bases, with 17 bases separating them. Germline lookup yields CDR1 SGHNT and CDR2 YYREEE (reference sequence). DNA for the CDR3: TGTGCCAGCAGCCTAAGTGTGGTCCAGGGTGGCTACACCTTC. Translated, it gives CASSLSVVQGGYTF.

The chain joins TRBV6-5 to TRBJ2-7; possibly TRBD1 for D (5 bases). Germline V lookup: CDR1 MNHEY, CDR2 SVGAGI. The CDR3 is made up of 11 amino acids. V dropped 8 bases and J dropped 6 bases, with 11 bases sitting between them. DNA of the CDR3: TGTGCCAGCGCAAATCAGGGCGAGCAGTACTTC. Residues: CASANQGEQYF.

The chain is built from TRBV9 and TRBJ2-7; D is perhaps TRBD2 (5 bases). The CDR3 extends over 13 amino acids. Per the germline V gene, CDR1 is SGDLS and CDR2 is YYNGEE. Trimming left V 4 bases short and J 1 base short, with 9 bases between. The CDR3 region has the DNA TGTGCCAGCAGCACCGGACTTTCCTACGAGCAGTACTTC. Translating gives CASSTGLSYEQYF.

CDR3 sequence: CASSQREEQYF. The DNA of the CDR3 is TGTGCCAGCAGCCAACGGGAGGAGCAGTACTTC. This rearrangement joins TRBV6-5 to TRBJ2-7; maybe TRBD2 (6 bases). Germline V gene sequence: CDR1 MNHEY, CDR2 SVGAGI. V was pared by 6 bases and J by 7 bases, with 10 bases between. This CDR3 has 11 amino acids.

Only one count was recorded for this clone. The chain couples TRBV4-1 to TRBJ1-1, with D unclear. The V and J ends lost 0 bases and 1 base respectively, with 6 bases between them. CDR3 length: 14 residues. Germline assignment: CDR1 MGHRA and CDR2 YSYEKL. The CDR3 is CASSQEASNTEAFF. DNA of the CDR3: TGCGCCAGCAGCCAAGAGGCCTCGAACACTGAAGCTTTCTTT.

V and J are TRBV27 and TRBJ1-4, with 7 nucleotides matching TRBD1. Trimming removed 2 bases from V and 4 bases from J; junction bases left unmatched: 4. CDR3 size: 15 residues. CDR1 is MNHEY, CDR2 SMNVEV, per germline (reference sequence). CDR3 loop: CASSLRGLFNEKLFF. CDR3 DNA sequence: TGTGCCAGCAGTTTAAGGGGGCTCTTTAATGAAAAACTGTTTTTT.

Here the CDR3 DNA reads TGTGCCAGCAGCGTTGGACAGGGGCCTCGGGGCACTGAAGCTTTCTTT. Its translation is CASSVGQGPRGTEAFF. J is TRBJ1-1 and V is TRBV7-9; 9 bases align to TRBD1. The V gene's germline CDR1 is SEHNR and CDR2 FQNEAQ (reference sequence). Trimming cost V 5 bases and J 4 bases; bases outside gene matches: 11. This CDR3 region has 16 residues.

This clone was counted once. The chain couples TRBV28 to TRBJ1-1; a weak D match, TRBD1 (5 bases). Germline loops: CDR1 MDHEN, CDR2 SYDVKM. This CDR3 region has 15 residues. Trimming shortened V by 4 bases and J by 6 bases, and 18 bases separated the two germline ends. CDR3 in amino acids: CASSSIGAGKPEAFF. CDR3 coding DNA: TGTGCCAGCAGTTCCATCGGGGCAGGGAAGCCTGAAGCTTTCTTT.

This chain joins TRBV18 and TRBJ1-6, with a weak D call TRBD1 (5 bases). This CDR3 comprises 16 residues. CDR1 and CDR2 (germline): KGHSH, LQKENI. With 1 base removed from V and 6 bases from J, the gap between germline ends came to 13 bases. The CDR3: CASSPQRGRVNSPLHF. In DNA, the CDR3 is TGTGCCAGCTCACCACAACGGGGCAGGGTTAATTCACCCCTCCACTTT.

The chain links TRBV6-1 to TRBJ2-5, with D possibly TRBD1 on 5 matching bases. Trimming removed 3 bases from V and 2 bases from J, with 10 bases in between. This CDR3 is 14 amino acids long. Germline V gives CDR1 MNHNS, CDR2 SASEGT. The CDR3 here is CASSELRVQETQYF. As DNA, the CDR3 is TGTGCCAGCAGTGAGCTCAGGGTACAAGAGACCCAGTACTTC.

This clone was picked up a small number of times. The gene calls are TRBV5-1 and TRBJ1-5; tentative D call: TRBD1 (6 bases). The CDR3 loop spans 15 amino acids. Germline loops: CDR1 SGHRS, CDR2 YFSETQ. V was cut by 4 bases and J by 5 bases, with 16 bases left in between. CDR3 DNA sequence: TGCGCCAGCAGCCCTATAGGGGGGCACGATCAGCCCCAGCATTTT. Encoded protein: CASSPIGGHDQPQHF.

This clone was detected only a few times. This sequence joins TRBV6-2 or TRBV6-3 and TRBJ1-3; D is possibly TRBD1 (6 bases). Trimming cost V 1 base and J 2 bases, with 6 bases left between them. Germline CDR1 is MNHEY and CDR2 is SVGEGT. CDR3 size: 14 residues. The CDR3 reads CASSYWGPGNTIYF. The CDR3 region has the DNA TGTGCCAGCAGTTACTGGGGGCCTGGAAACACCATATATTTT.

The CDR3 region is CATSREVDRGYEQYF. The CDR3 bases are TGTGCCACCAGTAGGGAGGTGGACAGGGGCTACGAGCAGTACTTC. This sequence joins TRBV24-1 and TRBJ2-7; 9 bases are a match to TRBD1. V lost 6 bases, J lost 3 bases, and 8 bases stayed unmatched. The CDR3 loop spans 15 amino acids. In germline, CDR1 is KGHDR, CDR2 SFDVKD.

This chain connects TRBV6-2 or TRBV6-3 to TRBJ1-1, with unresolved D. The CDR3 runs to 16 residues. The ends were cut back, 5 bases at V and 4 bases at J, with 20 bases in the middle. Germline V gene lookup returns CDR1 MNHEY and CDR2 SVGEGT. The CDR3 bases are TGTGCCAGCAGTCTCCTACCGGTGGAACTCGGCACTGAAGCTTTCTTT. Protein: CASSLLPVELGTEAFF.

Only one count was recorded for this clone. The V and J genes are TRBV9 and TRBJ1-2; 7 bases match TRBD1. The CDR3 is 16 amino acids. The V gene end was trimmed by 2 bases and the J gene end by 2 bases; junction bases not matched to a gene: 9. Per germline, CDR1 SGDLS and CDR2 YYNGEE. The chain's CDR3 is CASSVDREGRNYGYTF. CDR3 DNA sequence: TGTGCCAGCAGCGTTGACAGGGAGGGGCGCAACTATGGCTACACCTTC.

The gene calls are TRBV2 and TRBJ2-1, with 7 positions matching TRBD2. The CDR3 has 14 residues. CDR1 is SNHLY and CDR2 is FYNNEI in the germline V gene. V dropped 6 bases and J dropped 5; count of bases not matched to a gene: 7. CDR3 coding DNA: TGTGCCAGCAGGGGCCTAGCGGACCACAATGAGCAGTTCTTC. It codes for CASRGLADHNEQFF.